A single T cell receptor (beta chain) is shown here with its context. One end of the junction is discordant with germline, which a read error may explain. The roughly 20-31 mg bulk tissue piece was not sorted before simultaneous RNA and DNA extraction. Sampling targeted five separate regions of each tumor, which included the tumor centre. These data originate in a study of tumor-infiltrating lymphocytes in primary liver carcinoma. Across the study: Stage T1-T3 N0M0 tumors measured roughly 4.2 to 10 cm at most.

Germline V CDR1 and CDR2: SGHRS, YFSETQ. CDR3 length: 17 residues. TCR beta cDNA was prepared out of around 460 ng total RNA by means of a constant-region primer. Construction of TCR beta libraries relied on three successive nested multiplex PCR rounds employing slightly modified ARM-PCR. For approximately 11 cycles apiece, the opening two PCR rounds ran with TRBV1-TRBV30 forward primers and a C-beta reverse primer. In TCRdb, the multiplex PCR reads were re-called with MiXCR into one record per CDR3 protein. The sample includes more than 20,000 distinct CDR3 sequences, over 60% of them seen just once.

This TCR came from a woman aged 25 to 39 with primary liver carcinoma and hepatitis B virus infection. Sequenced sample: liver tumor tissue from sampling region 1. Described subset: tumor region T1, superior pole. V gene TRBV5-1 combines with J gene TRBJ1-3, with unresolved D. This CDR3 is CASSITTRTLSGKTICF. As DNA, the CDR3 is TGCGCCAGCAGCATCACGACCAGGACCCTCTCTGGAAAAACCATATGTTTT. Complete variable domain (other parts from reference TRBV5-1 and TRBJ1-3): KAGVTQTPRYLIKTRGQQVTLSCSPISGHRSVSWYQQTPGQGLQFLFEYFSETQRNKGNFPGRFSGRQFSNSRSEMNVSTLELGDSALYLCASSITTRTLSGKTICFGEGSWLTVV.